This TCR beta chain was captured in a study of blood T cell repertoires in COVID-19. Study-wide context: COVID-19 samples from acute and convalescent phases originated in the United States, Italy and Spain.

The authors' processing: By means of reference gene primer amplification, nucleated cell counts were estimated. Profiled with immunoSEQ multiplex PCR; TCRdb holds only in-frame clones, not every one. That table is the source of V, J and clone size, and D and trimming were worked out from the DNA. The sample has fewer than 300,000 clones, 70% to 90% seen once. Germline CDR1 reads SGDLS; CDR2 reads YYNGEE. Losses at the gene ends were 0 bases for V and 7 bases for J; bases not matched to a gene: 10. The CDR3 totals 16 residues. The age range of participants was 18 to 89 years, with residence in about two dozen US areas. Recovery meant two consecutive negative NP/OP PCR tests, professional clearance, or resolved symptoms.

The V gene is TRBV9, the J gene TRBJ1-2, with TRBD1 matching 9 bases. Sample: PBMCs or T cells enriched from blood (not recorded which). This sequence originates from a woman in her thirties who had recovered from COVID-19. The CDR3 sequence is CASSVDPGTGFRGYTF. The CDR3 nucleotides are TGTGCCAGCAGCGTAGACCCCGGGACAGGGTTTCGTGGCTACACCTTC. The full variable domain, with the rest looked up from reference TRBV9 and TRBJ1-2, is DSGVTQTPKHLITATGQRVTLRCSPRSGDLSVYWYQQSLDQGLQFLIQYYNGEERAKGNILERFSAQQFPDLHSELNLSSLELGDSALYFCASSVDPGTGFRGYTFGSGTRLTVV.